This T cell receptor (beta chain) came from a study of T cell responses to AZD1222 COVID-19 vaccine. Turning to the study itself: Second-dose intervals of approximately 4 or approximately 12 weeks were pooled.

Regarding this clone: Its antigen remains unknown.

Trimming pared 3 bases from V and 8 bases from J, leaving 8 bases between. The CDR3 has 11 residues. CDR1 is SGHDN, CDR2 FVKESK, per germline. Whole-study findings and limits: Compared with day 0, the breadth and depth of the Spike-specific TCR repertoire rose significantly after two doses of AZD1222. Donor demographics were predominantly white British with a female majority; clonal diversity may be underestimated. At baseline, just five to seven AZD1222 recipients tested seropositive.

Assay used: immunoSEQ multiplex PCR; TCRdb lists only in-frame clones, some missing. The top ten hold about 5.2% of the sample, which has about 82,000 clones, roughly nine tenths seen once. The source was peripheral blood, collected on day 0 of AZD1222 vaccination. This TCR was sampled from an adult in good health. The rearrangement joins TRBV14 to TRBJ2-7; TRBD1 might be the D (6 bases). CDR3 residues: CASSHGGKQYF. CDR3 in DNA: TGTGCCAGCAGCCATGGGGGCAAGCAGTACTTC.